The source of this T cell receptor (beta chain) is a study of cytomegalovirus exposure and HLA in healthy donors. Study results and limitations: A list of about 180 TCR beta chains associated with cytomegalovirus was given. Confirmation was obtained in vitro that a few CMV-associated chains are specific for CMV antigens. Most CMV-associated TCR beta chains were later found to appear HLA-restricted.

As concerns this clone: The antigen is unknown.

In the PCR, 60 Vbeta and 13 Jbeta primers were used. Clones were read by immunoSEQ multiplex PCR, and TCRdb kept only the in-frame ones, dropping some. This sample has 130,000 to 150,000 clones, with around three quarters found just once. The CDR3 runs 15 residues. J was trimmed by 6 bases and V by 5 bases; bases with no gene match: 11. CDR1 SGHRS and CDR2 YFSETQ come from the germline V gene. The sample taken for sequencing was PBMCs. The origin of this receptor is a man aged 40-55 years in good health and CMV-seronegative. The rearrangement joins TRBV5-1 to TRBJ2-7; 10 bases map to TRBD1. CDR3 nucleotide sequence: TGCGCCAGCAGTCCCTTGGAGACAGGGGGCGGCGAGCAGTACTTC. The encoded protein is CASSPLETGGGEQYF.